This T cell receptor beta chain was observed in a study of cytomegalovirus exposure and HLA in healthy donors. Study at large: Of the donors genotyped, about 390 in all, 81% fell in the Caucasian-associated ancestry cluster. Study-level findings and limits: It was fewer than 200 TCR beta chains that were listed as cytomegalovirus-associated. Later on, an analysis tied around 17,000 TCR beta sequences to HLA alleles at 0.05 false discovery rate.

In regard to this clone: Antigen: not known.

The CDR3 runs 16 residues. Trimming stripped 0 bases from V and 1 base from J, with 12 bases between. Germline CDR1 reads SEHNR; CDR2 reads FQNEAQ (reference sequence). In the PCR, 60 Vbeta and 13 Jbeta primers were used. Some clones are missing from TCRdb's copy, which holds only in-frame ones; the method was immunoSEQ multiplex PCR. The repertoire holds about 130,000 clones, with roughly 84% as singletons. Whereas donors were nominally healthy upon sampling, unrecorded immune exposures were probable. The sample was PBMCs. This receptor was taken from a man aged 50-60 years in good health and CMV-seronegative. The rearrangement joins TRBV7-9 to TRBJ1-1; D gene uncertain. DNA for the CDR3: TGTGCCAGCAGCTTAGCATACGGAGGGCCGAACACTGAAGCTTTCTTT. Its translation is CASSLAYGGPNTEAFF.